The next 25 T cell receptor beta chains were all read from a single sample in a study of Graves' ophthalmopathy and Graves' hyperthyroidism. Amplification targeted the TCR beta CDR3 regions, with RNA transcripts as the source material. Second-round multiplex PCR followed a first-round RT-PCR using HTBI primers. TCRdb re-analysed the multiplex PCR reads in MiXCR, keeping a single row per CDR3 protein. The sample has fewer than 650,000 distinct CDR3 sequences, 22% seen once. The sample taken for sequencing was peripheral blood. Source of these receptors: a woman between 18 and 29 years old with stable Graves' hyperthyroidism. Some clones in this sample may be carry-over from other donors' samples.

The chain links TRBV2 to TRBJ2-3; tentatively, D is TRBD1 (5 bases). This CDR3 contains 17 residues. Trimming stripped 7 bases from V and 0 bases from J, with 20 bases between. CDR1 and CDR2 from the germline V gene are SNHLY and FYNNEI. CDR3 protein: CASMMTLGRTSTDTQYF. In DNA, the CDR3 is TGTGCCAGCATGATGACTCTAGGGCGGACAAGCACAGATACGCAGTATTTT.

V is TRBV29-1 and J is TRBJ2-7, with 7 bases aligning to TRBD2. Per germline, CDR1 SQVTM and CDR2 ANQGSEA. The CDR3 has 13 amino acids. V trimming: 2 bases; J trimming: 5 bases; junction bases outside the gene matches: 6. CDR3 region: CSVEWGRGDEQYF. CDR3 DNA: TGCAGCGTTGAATGGGGGAGGGGAGACGAGCAGTACTTC.

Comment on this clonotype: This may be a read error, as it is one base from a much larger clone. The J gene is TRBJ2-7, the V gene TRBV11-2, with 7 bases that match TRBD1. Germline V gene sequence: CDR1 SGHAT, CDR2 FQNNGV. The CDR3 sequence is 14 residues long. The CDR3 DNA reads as TGTGCCAGCAGCCCCCCGGGACAGTTCTACGAGCAGTGCTTC. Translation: CASSPPGQFYEQCF.

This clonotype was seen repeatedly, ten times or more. CDR3 nucleotide sequence: TGTGCCACCTCGACAGGAACACGGCAGACCCAGTACTTC. It specifies CATSTGTRQTQYF. The V call is TRBV2, the J call TRBJ2-5, with D maybe TRBD1 (6 bases). This CDR3 region has 13 residues. Germline V gives CDR1 SNHLY, CDR2 FYNNEI. V was trimmed by 10 bases and J by 6 bases, leaving 18 bases between them.

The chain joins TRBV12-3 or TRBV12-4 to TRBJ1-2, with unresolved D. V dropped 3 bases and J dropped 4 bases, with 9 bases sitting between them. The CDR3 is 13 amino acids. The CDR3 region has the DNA TGTGCCAGCAGTTTGAACAGATTCTATGGCTACACCTTC. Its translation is CASSLNRFYGYTF.

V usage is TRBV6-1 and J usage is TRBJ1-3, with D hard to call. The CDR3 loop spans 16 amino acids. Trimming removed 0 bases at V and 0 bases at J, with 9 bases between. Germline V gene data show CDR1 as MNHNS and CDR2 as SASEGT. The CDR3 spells CASSEAPRVSGNTIYF. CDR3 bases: TGTGCCAGCAGTGAAGCGCCAAGGGTCTCTGGAAACACCATATATTTT.

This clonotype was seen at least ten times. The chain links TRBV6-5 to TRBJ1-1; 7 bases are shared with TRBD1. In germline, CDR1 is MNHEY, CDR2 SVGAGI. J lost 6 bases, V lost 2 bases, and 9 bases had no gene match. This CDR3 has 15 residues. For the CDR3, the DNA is TGTGCCAGCAGTTACACAACAGGGGATGAGGCTGAAGCTTTCTTT. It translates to CASSYTTGDEAEAFF.

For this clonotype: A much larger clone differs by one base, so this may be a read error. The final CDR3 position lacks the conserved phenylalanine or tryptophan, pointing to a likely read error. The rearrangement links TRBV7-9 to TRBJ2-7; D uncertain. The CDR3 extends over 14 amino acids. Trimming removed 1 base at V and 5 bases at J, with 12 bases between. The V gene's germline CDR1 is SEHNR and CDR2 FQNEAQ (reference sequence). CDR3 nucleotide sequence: TGTGCCAGCAGCTTAGGGTGGAACACCCACGAGCAGTACTTG. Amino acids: CASSLGWNTHEQYL.

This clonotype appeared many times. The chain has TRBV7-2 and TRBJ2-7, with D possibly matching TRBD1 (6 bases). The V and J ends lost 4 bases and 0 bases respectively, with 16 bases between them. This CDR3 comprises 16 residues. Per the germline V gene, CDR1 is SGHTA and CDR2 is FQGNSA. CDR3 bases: TGTGCCAGCAGCTCCACCGGACAGCTCCACTCCTACGAGCAGTACTTC. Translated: CASSSTGQLHSYEQYF.

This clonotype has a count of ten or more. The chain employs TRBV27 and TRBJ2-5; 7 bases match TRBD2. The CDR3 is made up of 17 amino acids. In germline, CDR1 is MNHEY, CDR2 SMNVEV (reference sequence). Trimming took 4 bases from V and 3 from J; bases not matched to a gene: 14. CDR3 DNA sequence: TGTGCCAGCAGTTCGCTAACTAGCGTGAAAAACGAAGAGACCCAGTACTTC. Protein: CASSSLTSVKNEETQYF.

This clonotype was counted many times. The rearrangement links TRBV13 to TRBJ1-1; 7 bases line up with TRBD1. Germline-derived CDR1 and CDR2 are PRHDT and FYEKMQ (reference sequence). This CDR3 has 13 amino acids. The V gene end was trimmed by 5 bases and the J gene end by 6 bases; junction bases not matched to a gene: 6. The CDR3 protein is CASSAGTEAEAFF. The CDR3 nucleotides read TGTGCCAGCAGCGCCGGGACAGAGGCTGAAGCTTTCTTT.

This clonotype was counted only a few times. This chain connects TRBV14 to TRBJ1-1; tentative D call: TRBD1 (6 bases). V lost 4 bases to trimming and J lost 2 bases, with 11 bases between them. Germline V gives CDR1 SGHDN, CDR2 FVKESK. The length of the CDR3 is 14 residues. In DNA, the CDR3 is TGTGCCAGCAGCCCATCGGACAGCAACACTGAAGCTTTCTTT. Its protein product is CASSPSDSNTEAFF.

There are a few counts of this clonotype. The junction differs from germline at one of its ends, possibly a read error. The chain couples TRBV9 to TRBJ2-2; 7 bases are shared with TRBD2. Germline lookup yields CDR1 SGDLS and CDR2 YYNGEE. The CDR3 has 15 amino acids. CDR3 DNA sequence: TGTGCCAGCAGCCCCGGGGGGACGAACACCGGGGAGCTGTCTTTT. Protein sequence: CASSPGGTNTGELSF.

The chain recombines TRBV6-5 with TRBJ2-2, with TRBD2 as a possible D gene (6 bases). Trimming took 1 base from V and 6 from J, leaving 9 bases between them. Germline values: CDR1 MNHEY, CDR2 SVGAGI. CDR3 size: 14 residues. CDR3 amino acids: CASSYFWGAGELFF. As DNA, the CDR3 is TGTGCCAGCAGTTACTTTTGGGGGGCCGGGGAGCTGTTTTTT.

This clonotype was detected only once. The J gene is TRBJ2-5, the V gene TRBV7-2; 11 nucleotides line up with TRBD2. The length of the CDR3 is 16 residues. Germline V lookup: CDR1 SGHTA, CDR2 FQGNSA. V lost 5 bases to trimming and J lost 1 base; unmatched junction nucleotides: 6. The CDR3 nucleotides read TGTGCCAGCAGCGCCCGACTAGCGGGGTTCCAAGAGACCCAGTACTTC. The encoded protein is CASSARLAGFQETQYF.

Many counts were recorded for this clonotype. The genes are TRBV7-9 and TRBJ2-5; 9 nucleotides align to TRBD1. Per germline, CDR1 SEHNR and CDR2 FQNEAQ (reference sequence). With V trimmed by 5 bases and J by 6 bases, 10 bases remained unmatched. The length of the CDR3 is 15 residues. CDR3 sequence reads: CASSHLTGGLQTQYF. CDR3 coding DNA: TGTGCCAGCAGCCACCTGACAGGGGGTTTGCAGACCCAGTACTTC. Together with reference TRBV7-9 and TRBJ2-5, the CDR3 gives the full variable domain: DTGVSQNPRHKITKRGQNVTFRCDPISEHNRLYWYRQTLGQGPEFLTYFQNEAQLEKSRLLSDRFSAERPKGSFSTLEIQRTEQGDSAMYLCASSHLTGGLQTQYFGPGTRLLVL.

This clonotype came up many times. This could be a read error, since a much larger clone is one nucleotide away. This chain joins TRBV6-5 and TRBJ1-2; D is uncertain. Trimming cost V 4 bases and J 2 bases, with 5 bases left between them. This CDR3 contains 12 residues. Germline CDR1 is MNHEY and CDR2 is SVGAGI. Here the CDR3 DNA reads TGTGCCAGCAGTTCCGAAAACTATGGCTACACCTTC. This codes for CASSSENYGYTF.

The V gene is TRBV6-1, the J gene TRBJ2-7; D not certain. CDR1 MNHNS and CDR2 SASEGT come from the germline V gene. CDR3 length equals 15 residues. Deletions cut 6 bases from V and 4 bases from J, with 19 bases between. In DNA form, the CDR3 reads TGTGCCAGCAGCCCGGGTTATTCAGCTATATACGAGCAGTACTTC. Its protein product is CASSPGYSAIYEQYF.

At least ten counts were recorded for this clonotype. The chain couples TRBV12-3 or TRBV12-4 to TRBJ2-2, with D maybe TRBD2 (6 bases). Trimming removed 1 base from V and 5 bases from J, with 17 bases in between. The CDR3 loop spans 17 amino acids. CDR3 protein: CASSLVSRRAGTGELFF. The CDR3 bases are TGTGCCAGCAGTTTAGTTTCGCGCAGGGCGGGGACCGGGGAGCTGTTTTTT.

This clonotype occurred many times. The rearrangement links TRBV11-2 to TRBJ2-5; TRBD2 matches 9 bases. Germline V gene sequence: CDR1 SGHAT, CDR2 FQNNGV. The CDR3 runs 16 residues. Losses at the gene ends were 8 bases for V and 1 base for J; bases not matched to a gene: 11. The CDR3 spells CASPPGLASLQETQYF. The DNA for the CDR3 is TGTGCCAGCCCGCCGGGACTAGCATCCCTCCAAGAGACCCAGTACTTC.

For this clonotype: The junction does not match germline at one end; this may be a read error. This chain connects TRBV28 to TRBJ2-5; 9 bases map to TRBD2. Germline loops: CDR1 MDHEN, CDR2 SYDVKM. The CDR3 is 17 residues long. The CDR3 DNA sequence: TGTGCCAGCACCGTGGGGTTGGCGGGAGGGCCCCAAGAGACCAAGTACTTC. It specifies CASTVGLAGGPQETKYF.

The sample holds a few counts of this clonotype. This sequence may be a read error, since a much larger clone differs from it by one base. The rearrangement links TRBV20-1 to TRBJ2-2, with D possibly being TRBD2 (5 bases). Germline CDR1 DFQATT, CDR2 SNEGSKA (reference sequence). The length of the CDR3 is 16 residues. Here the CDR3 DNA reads TGCAGTGCTAGACCCCTAGAACGGCCCGACACCGGGGAGCTGTGTTTT. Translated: CSARPLERPDTGELCF.

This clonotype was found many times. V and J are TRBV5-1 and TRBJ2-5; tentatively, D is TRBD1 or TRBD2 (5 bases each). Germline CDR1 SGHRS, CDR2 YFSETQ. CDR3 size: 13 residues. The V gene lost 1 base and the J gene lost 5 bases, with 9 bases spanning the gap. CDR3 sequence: CASSLYGTETQYF. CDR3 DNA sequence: TGCGCCAGCAGCTTGTACGGGACGGAGACCCAGTACTTC. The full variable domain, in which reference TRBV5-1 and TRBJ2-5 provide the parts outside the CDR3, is KAGVTQTPRYLIKTRGQQVTLSCSPISGHRSVSWYQQTPGQGLQFLFEYFSETQRNKGNFPGRFSGRQFSNSRSEMNVSTLELGDSALYLCASSLYGTETQYFGPGTRLLVL.

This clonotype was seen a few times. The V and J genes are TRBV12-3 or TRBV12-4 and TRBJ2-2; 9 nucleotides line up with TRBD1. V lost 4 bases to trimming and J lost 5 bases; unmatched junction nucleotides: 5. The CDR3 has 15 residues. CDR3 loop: CASSYLTGGTGELFF. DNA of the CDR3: TGTGCCAGCAGTTACCTGACAGGGGGAACCGGGGAGCTGTTTTTT.

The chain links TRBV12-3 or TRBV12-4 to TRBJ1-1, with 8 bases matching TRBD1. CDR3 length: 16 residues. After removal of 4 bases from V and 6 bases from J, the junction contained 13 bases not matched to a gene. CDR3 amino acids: CASSSNSPTGDPEAFF. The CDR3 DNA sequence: TGTGCCAGCAGTTCGAATAGTCCGACAGGGGACCCTGAAGCTTTCTTT.